This T cell receptor (beta chain) was profiled in a study of technical replicates of blood from several donors (dated by TCRdb to about 2017). As for this clone: Its antigen is still unknown. One base away there is no much larger clone; base qualities are not given.

The protocol used for the library was the immunoSEQ multiplex PCR assay. Drawn from immuneACCESS, this table holds only the in-frame rearrangements with V and J called that TCRdb kept. Clones are partly lost; checked studies trace under half to an unresolved V gene and leave the rest unexplained. A total of about 80,000 clones appear in this sample, approximately 93% of them only once. Of the sample, 0.35% to 0.45% falls within the top ten clones. From a lookup of the germline V gene (reference sequence), CDR1 and CDR2 are GTSNPN and SVGIG. Including the terminal cysteine and phenylalanine, the CDR3 comprises 14 residues. Only the CDR3 region is kept as DNA, spanning 42 bases read in frame from base 1. From V the trimming removes 0 bases and from J it removes 6 bases, while the gene matches leave 7 bases of the junction unaccounted for.

The sequence was obtained from a human donor in good health. The V and J genes are TRBV30 and TRBJ1-2, and 7 bases in between align with TRBD1. The material sequenced was T cells isolated from PBMCs. In nucleotides, the sequence is TGTGCCTGGAGTGTACAAGGGGGCGCAAATGGCTACACCTTC. Translated, it gives CAWSVQGGANGYTF.